Following are 8 T cell receptor beta chains from one sample sequenced in a study of blood T cell repertoires in COVID-19. Here immunoSEQ multiplex PCR was the method, and the copy in TCRdb shows in-frame clones only, minus some. This sample carries approximately 100,000 clones, about 90% of them seen once, and the ten largest clones take less than 1.5%. Sequenced input: peripheral blood. The receptors shown here come from a human donor in a cohort sampled during active COVID-19.

The V gene is TRBV4-1, the J gene TRBJ1-3, with TRBD1 matching over 10 bases. Germline CDR1 reads MGHRA; CDR2 reads YSYEKL. This CDR3 has 17 residues. With V trimmed by 0 bases and J by 2 bases, 4 bases remained unmatched. This CDR3 is CASSQEPDRGTGNTIYF. The CDR3 nucleotides are TGCGCCAGCAGCCAAGAACCGGACAGGGGGACTGGAAACACCATATATTTT.

The chain recombines TRBV14 with TRBJ2-1; 10 bases align to TRBD1. The CDR3 is 17 amino acids. Germline assignment: CDR1 SGHDN and CDR2 FVKESK. J gave up 10 bases and V 4 bases, and 16 bases lay outside the gene matches. The CDR3 nucleotides are TGTGCCAGCAGCCTCCGGGGGGGACAGGGGCATTCACGGGAGCAGTTCTTC. Translating it yields CASSLRGGQGHSREQFF.

This clone was seen only once. The chain has TRBV12-3 or TRBV12-4 and TRBJ2-7, with D possibly being TRBD2 (5 bases). Trimming took 3 bases from V and 5 from J, leaving 11 bases between them. The CDR3 covers 13 residues. Here the CDR3 DNA reads TGTGCCAGCAGTTTTTACGGGGAAGACGAGCAGTACTTC. Its protein product is CASSFYGEDEQYF.

The rearrangement joins TRBV2 to TRBJ2-7, with D possibly TRBD1 on 7 matching bases. This CDR3 is 15 amino acids long. Germline V gene sequence: CDR1 SNHLY, CDR2 FYNNEI. V shed 1 base and J shed 6 bases, with 16 bases lying between them. The CDR3 reads CASSEGRGRGSEQYF. The DNA for the CDR3 is TGTGCCAGCAGTGAAGGAAGGGGGCGGGGTTCCGAGCAGTACTTC.

The chain combines TRBV11-2 with TRBJ1-1; TRBD1 might be the D (6 bases). Per the germline V gene, CDR1 is SGHAT and CDR2 is FQNNGV. The V end lost 4 bases, the J end lost 9 bases, and 9 bases lay between the germline ends. The length of the CDR3 is 11 residues. CDR3 nucleotide sequence: TGTGCCAGCAGCTCTGGGGACAAAGCTTTCTTT. It encodes CASSSGDKAFF. Full variable domain (outside the CDR3, taken from reference TRBV11-2 and TRBJ1-1): EAGVAQSPRYKIIEKRQSVAFWCNPISGHATLYWYQQILGQGPKLLIQFQNNGVVDDSQLPKDRFSAERLKGVDSTLKIQPAKLEDSAVYLCASSSGDKAFFGQGTRLTVV.

The rearrangement uses TRBV15 and TRBJ1-1; no clear D gene. V was clipped by 1 base and J by 4 bases, with 10 bases between them. The V gene's germline CDR1 is LNHNV and CDR2 YYDKDF (reference sequence). The CDR3 runs 14 residues. DNA for the CDR3: TGTGCCACCAGCAGAGGTAGAGCCGGCACTGAAGCTTTCTTT. Translated: CATSRGRAGTEAFF.

This clone was counted a few times. J is TRBJ2-2 and V is TRBV4-1; 8 bases map to TRBD1. V gave up 3 bases and J gave up 5 bases; unmatched junction bases: 5. Germline V gives CDR1 MGHRA, CDR2 YSYEKL. The CDR3 extends over 15 amino acids. CDR3 bases: TGCGCCAGCAGCCACCGGGACAGGCCTACCGGGGAGCTGTTTTTT. This encodes CASSHRDRPTGELFF.

The chain uses TRBV4-1 and TRBJ1-5; TRBD1 agrees at 9 bases. The germline V gene encodes CDR1 MGHRA and CDR2 YSYEKL. CDR3 length: 16 amino acids. Germline trimming cut 0 bases from V and 4 bases from J; bases unmatched to any gene: 4. The CDR3 region has the DNA TGCGCCAGCAGCCAAGACCCGACAGGGGGTAATCAGCCCCAGCATTTT. Protein sequence: CASSQDPTGGNQPQHF.